This TCR beta chain was sequenced during a study of T-cell memory formation after mild COVID-19. This CDR3 has 17 amino acids. CDR1 and CDR2 (germline): KGHDR, SFDVKD. With V trimmed by 2 bases and J by 1 base, 6 bases remained unmatched. TCR alpha and TCR beta cDNA libraries carrying sample barcodes and UMIs were produced by 5'RACE using constant-segment primers. Via MiXCR, TCRdb re-called the 5' RACE reads, giving one row per CDR3 protein. The data contain roughly 170,000 distinct CDR3 sequences, about a fifth of them singletons. The chain recombines TRBV24-1 with TRBJ2-5; 10 nucleotides line up with TRBD2. Sequencing was done on a sample of PBMCs or a T cell subset sorted from them (not recorded which). This receptor was taken from an adult woman who had mild COVID-19 (a few samples of this study predate the infection). Cell type and time point are not known. The CDR3 reads CATSDWISGRSQETQYF. The CDR3 DNA reads TGTGCCACCAGTGATTGGATTAGCGGGAGGAGCCAAGAGACCCAGTACTTC.